This passage covers 5 T cell receptor beta chains from one sample sequenced in a study of blood T cell repertoires in COVID-19. Profiling relied on immunoSEQ multiplex PCR, and the TCRdb table lists in-frame clones only, not all of them. The sample has 280,000 or so clones; 70% to 90% are singletons. Sequencing used PBMCs or T cells enriched from blood (not recorded which). The receptors derive from a man aged 30 to 45 who had recovered from COVID-19.

This chain connects TRBV29-1 to TRBJ1-2, with TRBD1 as a possible D gene (6 bases). V gave up 4 bases and J gave up 8 bases, with 17 bases separating them. This CDR3 has 13 amino acids. Germline V gene data show CDR1 as SQVTM and CDR2 as ANQGSEA. CDR3 region: CSVVGGPIYGYTF. The DNA for the CDR3 is TGCAGCGTTGTGGGGGGGCCGATTTACGGCTACACCTTC.

This chain joins TRBV7-2 and TRBJ1-6; 9 nucleotides agree with TRBD1. The germline gives CDR1 SGHTA, CDR2 FQGNSA. V shed 1 base, J shed 9 bases, and the junction held 4 bases outside the gene matches. The length of the CDR3 is 15 residues. The CDR3 DNA sequence: TGTGCCAGCAGCTTAGGGACAGGGGTCGGTTCACCCCTCCACTTT. It codes for CASSLGTGVGSPLHF.

The J gene is TRBJ1-2, the V gene TRBV7-9; 8 nucleotides agree with TRBD1. Trimming removed 5 bases from V and 6 bases from J; junction bases left unmatched: 5. Germline V lookup: CDR1 SEHNR, CDR2 FQNEAQ (reference sequence). The CDR3 covers 13 residues. In DNA form, the CDR3 reads TGTGCCAGCAGCCCGACAGGGGTAGATGGCTACACCTTC. Amino acids: CASSPTGVDGYTF.

The CDR3 region has the DNA TGTGCCAGCAGCTTTGACAGCTTCAGGGGCACTGAAGCTTTCTTT. Its protein is CASSFDSFRGTEAFF. The V gene is TRBV7-2, the J gene TRBJ1-1; D may be TRBD1 (6 bases). CDR1 SGHTA and CDR2 FQGNSA come from the germline V gene. Trimming left V 3 bases short and J 4 bases short, with 15 bases between. The CDR3 totals 15 residues. Full variable domain (missing parts from reference TRBV7-2 and TRBJ1-1): GAGVSQSPSNKVTEKGKDVELRCDPISGHTALYWYRQSLGQGLEFLIYFQGNSAPDKSGLPSDRFSAERTGGSVSTLTIQRTQQEDSAVYLCASSFDSFRGTEAFFGQGTRLTVV.

J is TRBJ2-7 and V is TRBV5-4, with 7 bases fitting TRBD1. V shed 2 bases and J 5 bases; nucleotides not matched to a gene: 7. The CDR3 runs to 14 residues. Germline-derived CDR1 and CDR2 are SGHNT and YYREEE (reference sequence). The CDR3 DNA reads TGTGCCAGCAGCTTTTTCGACAGGGCCGACGAGCAGTACTTC. Protein: CASSFFDRADEQYF.